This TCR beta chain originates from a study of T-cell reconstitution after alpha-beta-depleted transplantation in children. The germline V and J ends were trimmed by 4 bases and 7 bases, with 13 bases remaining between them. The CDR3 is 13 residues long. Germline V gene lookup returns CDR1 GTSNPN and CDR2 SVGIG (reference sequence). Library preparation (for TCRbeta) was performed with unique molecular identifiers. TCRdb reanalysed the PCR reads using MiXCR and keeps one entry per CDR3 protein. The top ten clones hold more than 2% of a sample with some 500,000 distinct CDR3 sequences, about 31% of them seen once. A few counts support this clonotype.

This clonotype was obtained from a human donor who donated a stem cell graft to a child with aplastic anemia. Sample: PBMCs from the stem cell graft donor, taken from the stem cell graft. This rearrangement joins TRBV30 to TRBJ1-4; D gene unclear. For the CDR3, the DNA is TGTGCCTGGAAAGGGTCGAACGGTGAAAAACTGTTTTTT. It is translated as CAWKGSNGEKLFF. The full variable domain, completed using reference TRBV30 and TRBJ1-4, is SQTIHQWPATLVQPVGSPLSLECTVEGTSNPNLYWYRQAAGRGLQLLFYSVGIGQISSEVPQNLSASRPQDRQFILSSKKLLLSDSGFYLCAWKGSNGEKLFFGSGTQLSVL.